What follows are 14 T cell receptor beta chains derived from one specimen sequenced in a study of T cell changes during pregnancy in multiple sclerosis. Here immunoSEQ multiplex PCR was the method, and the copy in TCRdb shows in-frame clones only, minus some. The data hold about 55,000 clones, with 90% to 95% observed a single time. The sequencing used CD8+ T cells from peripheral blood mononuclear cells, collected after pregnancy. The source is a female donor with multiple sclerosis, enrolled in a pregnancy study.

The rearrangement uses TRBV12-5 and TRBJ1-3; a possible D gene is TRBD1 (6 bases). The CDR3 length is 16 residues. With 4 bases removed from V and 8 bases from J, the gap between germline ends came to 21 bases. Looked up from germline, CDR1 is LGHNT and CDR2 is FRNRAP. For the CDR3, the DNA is TGTGCTAGTGGTTCCCCGGATTCGGGCGAGGGGGACACCATATATTTT. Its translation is CASGSPDSGEGDTIYF.

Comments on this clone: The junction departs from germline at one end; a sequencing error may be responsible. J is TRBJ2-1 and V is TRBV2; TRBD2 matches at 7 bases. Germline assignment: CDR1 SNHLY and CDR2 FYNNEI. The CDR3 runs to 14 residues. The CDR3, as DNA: TGTGCAAGCAGGGTTAGCGGGCTGTACAATGAGCAGTTCTTC. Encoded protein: CASRVSGLYNEQFF.

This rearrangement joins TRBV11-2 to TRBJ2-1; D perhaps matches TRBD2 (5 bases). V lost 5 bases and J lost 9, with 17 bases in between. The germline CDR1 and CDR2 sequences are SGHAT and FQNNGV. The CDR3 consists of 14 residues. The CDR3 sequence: CASSGSLLAPEQFF. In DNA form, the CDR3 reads TGTGCCAGCAGCGGGTCGCTGCTAGCCCCTGAGCAGTTCTTC. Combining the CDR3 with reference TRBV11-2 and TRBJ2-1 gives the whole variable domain EAGVAQSPRYKIIEKRQSVAFWCNPISGHATLYWYQQILGQGPKLLIQFQNNGVVDDSQLPKDRFSAERLKGVDSTLKIQPAKLEDSAVYLCASSGSLLAPEQFFGPGTRLTVL.

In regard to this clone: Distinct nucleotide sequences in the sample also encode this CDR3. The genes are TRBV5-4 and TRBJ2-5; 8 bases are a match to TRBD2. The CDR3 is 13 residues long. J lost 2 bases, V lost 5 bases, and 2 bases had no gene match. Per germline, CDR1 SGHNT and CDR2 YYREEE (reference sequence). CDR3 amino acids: CASRLAEQETQYF. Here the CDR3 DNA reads TGTGCCAGCAGACTAGCGGAGCAAGAGACCCAGTACTTC. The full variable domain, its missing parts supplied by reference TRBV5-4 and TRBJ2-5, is ETGVTQSPTHLIKTRGQQVTLRCSSQSGHNTVSWYQQALGQGPQFIFQYYREEENGRGNFPPRFSGLQFPNYSSELNVNALELDDSALYLCASRLAEQETQYFGPGTRLLVL.

As DNA, the CDR3 is TGTGCCAGCAGCGATGGGGCCAGAGACGAGCAGTACTTC. Protein sequence: CASSDGARDEQYF. The chain links TRBV9 to TRBJ2-7; possible D gene TRBD1, 5 bases. Trimming took 3 bases from V and 5 from J, leaving 12 bases between them. Germline-derived CDR1 and CDR2 are SGDLS and YYNGEE. The CDR3 extends over 13 amino acids.

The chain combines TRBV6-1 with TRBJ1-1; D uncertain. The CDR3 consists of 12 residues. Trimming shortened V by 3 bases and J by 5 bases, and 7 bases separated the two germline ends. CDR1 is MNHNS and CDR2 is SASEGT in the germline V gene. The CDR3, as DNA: TGTGCCAGCAGTGATTGGGAGACTGAAGCTTTCTTT. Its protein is CASSDWETEAFF.

CDR3 sequence reads: CASSLGQGLNTEAFF. The DNA for the CDR3 is TGTGCCAGCAGTTTGGGTCAGGGATTGAACACTGAAGCTTTCTTT. The rearrangement links TRBV27 to TRBJ1-1; tentative D call: TRBD1 (5 bases). Trimming shortened V by 3 bases and J by 0 bases, and 11 bases separated the two germline ends. The CDR3 contains 15 residues. CDR1 and CDR2 (germline): MNHEY, SMNVEV (reference sequence).

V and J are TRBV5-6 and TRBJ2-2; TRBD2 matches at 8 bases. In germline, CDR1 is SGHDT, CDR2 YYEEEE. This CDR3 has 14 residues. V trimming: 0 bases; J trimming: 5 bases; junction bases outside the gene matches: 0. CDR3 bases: TGTGCCAGCAGCTTGGCGGGGGGGACCGGGGAGCTGTTTTTT. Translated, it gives CASSLAGGTGELFF.

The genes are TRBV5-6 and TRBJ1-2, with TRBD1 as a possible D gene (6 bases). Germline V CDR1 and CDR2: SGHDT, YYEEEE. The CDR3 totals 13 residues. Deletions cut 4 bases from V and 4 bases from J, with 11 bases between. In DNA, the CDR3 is TGTGCCAGCAGCCACCGGGACACCTATGGCTACACCTTC. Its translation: CASSHRDTYGYTF.

The CDR3 bases are TGTGCCAGCAGCTTAGGGGGCCTCTGGTGGTTCTTC. The encoded protein is CASSLGGLWWFF. The chain combines TRBV7-9 with TRBJ2-1; a possible D gene is TRBD1 (5 bases). Germline V lookup: CDR1 SEHNR, CDR2 FQNEAQ (reference sequence). This CDR3 has 12 amino acids. With 1 base removed from V and 15 bases from J, the gap between germline ends came to 13 bases.

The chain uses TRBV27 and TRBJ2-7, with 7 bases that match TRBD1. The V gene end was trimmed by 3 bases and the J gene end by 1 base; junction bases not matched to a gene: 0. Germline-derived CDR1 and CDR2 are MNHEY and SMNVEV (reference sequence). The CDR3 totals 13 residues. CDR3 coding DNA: TGTGCCAGCAGTTTGACAGGGTCCTACGAGCAGTACTTC. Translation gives CASSLTGSYEQYF.

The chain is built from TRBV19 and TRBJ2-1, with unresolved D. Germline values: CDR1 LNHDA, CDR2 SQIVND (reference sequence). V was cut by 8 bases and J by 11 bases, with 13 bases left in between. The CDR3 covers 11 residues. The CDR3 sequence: CASGLGAQQFF. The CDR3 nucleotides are TGTGCCAGTGGTTTGGGCGCTCAGCAGTTCTTC.

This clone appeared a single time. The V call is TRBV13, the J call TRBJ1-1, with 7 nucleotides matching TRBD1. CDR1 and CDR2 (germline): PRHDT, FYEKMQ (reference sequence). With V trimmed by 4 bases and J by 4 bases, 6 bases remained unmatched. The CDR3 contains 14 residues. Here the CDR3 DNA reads TGTGCCAGCAGCTGGGCAGGGGGTGGCACTGAAGCTTTCTTT. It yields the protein CASSWAGGGTEAFF.

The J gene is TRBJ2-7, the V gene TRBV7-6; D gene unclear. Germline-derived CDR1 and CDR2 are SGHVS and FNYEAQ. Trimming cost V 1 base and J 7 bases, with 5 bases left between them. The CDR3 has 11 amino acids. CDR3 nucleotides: TGTGCCAGCAGCTTAGGGGCTGAGCAGTACTTC. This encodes CASSLGAEQYF.